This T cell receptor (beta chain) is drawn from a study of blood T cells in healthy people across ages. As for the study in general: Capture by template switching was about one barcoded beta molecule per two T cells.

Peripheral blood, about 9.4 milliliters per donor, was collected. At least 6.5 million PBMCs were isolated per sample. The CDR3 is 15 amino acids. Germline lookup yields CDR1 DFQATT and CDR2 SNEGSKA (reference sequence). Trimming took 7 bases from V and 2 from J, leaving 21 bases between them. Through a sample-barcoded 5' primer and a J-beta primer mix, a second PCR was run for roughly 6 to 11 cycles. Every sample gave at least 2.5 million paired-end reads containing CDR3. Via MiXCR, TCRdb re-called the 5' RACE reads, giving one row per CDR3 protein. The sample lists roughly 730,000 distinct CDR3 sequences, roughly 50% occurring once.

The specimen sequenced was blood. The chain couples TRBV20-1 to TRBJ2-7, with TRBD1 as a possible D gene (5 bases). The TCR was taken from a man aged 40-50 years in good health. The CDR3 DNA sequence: TGCAGTGTCAGGTCCTTCAGGGTCAAAACCTACGAGCAGTACTTC. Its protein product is CSVRSFRVKTYEQYF.